The entry that follows covers one TCR beta chain sequence. Antigen specificity is unknown. The junction and the germline gene differ at one end; a read error may be behind it. Time point given: persistent/refractory GD, antithyroid drugs over 5 years with positive TRAb. PBMCs provided the RNA from which the TCR library was made. It was American Thyroid Association guidelines that determined Graves' disease diagnosis. These data are taken from a study of regulatory T cells in long-lasting Graves disease. Overall study: Over 5 years of antithyroid drugs with positive TSH receptor antibodies was taken to mean persistent Graves' disease. Study observations and caveats: Persistent Graves' cases showed lower TCR diversity than newly diagnosed cases. Small sample size may have lowered accuracy.

The authors built TCR beta libraries using iRepertoire HTBI primers and Arm-PCR of CDR3 regions. TCRdb called the multiplex PCR reads again in MiXCR, with one record for every CDR3 protein. The top ten hold 40% to 50% of the sample, which has 600,000 to 850,000 distinct CDR3 sequences, about 30% seen once. Source: peripheral blood mononuclear cells (PBMCs), taken when the disease was refractory, from a patient treated with antithyroid drugs. The receptor's source is a female donor with Graves disease.

The CDR3 DNA is TGTGCCAGCAGTGAAGTTATTGGAGTGGGACGTTCACAGGCGACAGATTTC. Translated: CASSEVIGVGRSQATDF. The chain employs TRBV6-1 and TRBJ1-2; TRBD1 might be the D (5 bases). CDR3 length: 17 amino acids. Germline V gives CDR1 MNHNS, CDR2 SASEGT.